These T cell receptor beta chains were read from a single sample in a study of blood T cell repertoires in COVID-19. TCRdb keeps only in-frame clones here, not all; method: immunoSEQ multiplex PCR. The sample lists about 200,000 clones, 70% to 90% occurring once. The sequenced material came from PBMCs or T cells enriched from blood (not recorded which). The receptors stem from a woman under 40 who had been exposed to COVID-19. Each CDR3 is given with its conserved first and last residue. A D gene is named only where the DNA matches it firmly. Expanded clones are given a class, and other clones once, few, many or no size at all.

V	D	size	J	DNA	CDR3
TRBV14	TRBD1	.	TRBJ2-6	TGTGCCAGCAGCAGTGGTAGGGGGCTCTCTGGGGCCAACGTCCTGACTTTC	CASSSGRGLSGANVLTF
TRBV5-6	.	.	TRBJ2-5	TGTGCCAGCAACGACAGGAGGGGGCTGCAGGAGACCCAGTACTTC	CASNDRRGLQETQYF
TRBV6-2/TRBV6-3	TRBD1	.	TRBJ1-1	TGTGCCAGCAGTTACTCCCCCGGGACAGGGGATACTGAAGCTTTCTTT	CASSYSPGTGDTEAFF
TRBV7-6	TRBD2	.	TRBJ2-7	TGTGCCAGCAGCCATGGGACTAGCCCGGGGGAGCAGTACTTC	CASSHGTSPGEQYF
TRBV12-3/TRBV12-4	TRBD2	once	TRBJ2-2	TGTGCCACGGGAGCGGGGGGGACCGGGGAGCTGTTTTTT	CATGAGGTGELFF
TRBV10-3	TRBD1	few	TRBJ1-5	TGTGCCATCAGTGGAGACAGGGGCGCCAATCAGCCCCAGCATTTT	CAISGDRGANQPQHF
TRBV6-5	TRBD1	.	TRBJ1-5	TGTGCCAGCACTCCCTGGACAGGGGGTAATCAGCCCCAGCATTTT	CASTPWTGGNQPQHF
TRBV2	.	once	TRBJ2-1	TGTGCCAGCAGACGACAGTACAATGAGCAGTTCTTC	CASRRQYNEQFF
TRBV5-1	.	.	TRBJ1-5	TGCGCCAGCAGCTTGGAGGGAGCCAACCAGCCCCAGCATTTT	CASSLEGANQPQHF
TRBV19	TRBD1	.	TRBJ2-3	TGTGCCAGTAGTATCGGACAGGTTGCAGATACGCAGTATTTT	CASSIGQVADTQYF
TRBV3-1/TRBV3-2	.	.	TRBJ1-4	TGTGCCAGCAGCCAAGGGCCAGGGAATGAAAAACTGTTTTTT	CASSQGPGNEKLFF
TRBV9	.	.	TRBJ2-2	TGTGCCAGCCGGAGCGGGTGGAACACCGGGGAGCTGTTTTTT	CASRSGWNTGELFF
TRBV21-1	.	.	TRBJ2-3	TGTGCCAGCAGCATTAGCGGGGGGACTATTCCCACTGATGGGCAGTATTTT	CASSISGGTIPTDGQYF
TRBV19	.	.	TRBJ2-7	TGTGCCAGTAGTCCAGGGTACGCTGCGTACGAGCAGTACTTC	CASSPGYAAYEQYF
TRBV19	.	.	TRBJ2-7	TGTGCCAGTAGTATTTCCCGACAAGCAGGCTACGAGCAGTACTTC	CASSISRQAGYEQYF
TRBV10-3	TRBD2	.	TRBJ2-2	TGTGCCATCAGTGTGTCAGCGGGGGTAAACACCGGGGAGCTGTTTTTT	CAISVSAGVNTGELFF
TRBV18	.	.	TRBJ1-5	TGTGCCAGCTCACCACAGGACTACGGGGACGGGCAGCCCCAGCATTTT	CASSPQDYGDGQPQHF
TRBV3-1/TRBV3-2	.	once	TRBJ2-3	TGTGCCAGCAGCCATTCAGTGGTCACAGATACGCAGTATTTT	CASSHSVVTDTQYF
TRBV5-4	.	.	TRBJ1-2	TGTGCCAGCAGCTTGGGGGGGCAGGGCTATGGCTACACCTTC	CASSLGGQGYGYTF
TRBV3-1/TRBV3-2	TRBD1	.	TRBJ1-6	TGTGCCAGCAGCCACCCCCGGGACAGGGGTTCACCCCTCCACTTT	CASSHPRDRGSPLHF
TRBV14	.	.	TRBJ1-1	TGTGCCAGCACCTATAGCGGGACTGACATGAACACTGAAGCTTTCTTT	CASTYSGTDMNTEAFF
TRBV9	.	.	TRBJ2-2	TGTGCCAGCAGCCCCCTCGGACTGACCGGGGAGCTGTTTTTT	CASSPLGLTGELFF
TRBV2	TRBD1	.	TRBJ1-1	TGTGCCAGCAGGGGACAGATGAACACTGAAGCTTTCTTT	CASRGQMNTEAFF
TRBV12-5	.	.	TRBJ1-6	TGTGCTAGTGGTTTGGGGACAGCGACTAATTCACCCCTCCACTTT	CASGLGTATNSPLHF
TRBV19	.	.	TRBJ1-2	TGTGCCAGTAAACAGGGAGTATTTAACTATGGCTACACCTTC	CASKQGVFNYGYTF
TRBV14	.	few	TRBJ1-1	TGTGCCAGCAGCCAGGTACACACGAACACTGAAGCTTTCTTT	CASSQVHTNTEAFF
TRBV11-2	TRBD1	.	TRBJ1-2	TGTGCCAGCAGCTTAGCTGGTTTAGGGGGCTCGACCTTC	CASSLAGLGGSTF
TRBV18	.	.	TRBJ1-1	TGTGCCAGCTCATCAACAGGCCGGAACACTGAAGCTTTCTTT	CASSSTGRNTEAFF
TRBV7-8	TRBD2	.	TRBJ2-1	TGTGCCAGCAGCCCTCAGCGGGGTAGCTCCTACAATGAGCAGTTCTTC	CASSPQRGSSYNEQFF
TRBV25-1	.	.	TRBJ1-4	TGTGCCAGCACCAGAGCGGGGAGGGGCGAAAAACTGTTTTTT	CASTRAGRGEKLFF
TRBV11-3	TRBD1	.	TRBJ2-7	TGTGCCAGCAGCTTAGGGACAGGGCCTTACGAGCAGTACTTC	CASSLGTGPYEQYF
TRBV10-3	TRBD1	.	TRBJ1-5	TGTGCCATCAGTAAGGACAGGGAGGGCAATCAGCCCCAGCATTTT	CAISKDREGNQPQHF
TRBV11-2	TRBD1	.	TRBJ1-5	TGTGCCAGCAGCTTAGTAGGGGACAGCTATAGCAATCAGCCCCAGCATTTT	CASSLVGDSYSNQPQHF
TRBV7-6	TRBD2	.	TRBJ2-5	TGTGCCAGCAGCTTCCCAGAAATCGGGGGGGAGGCAGAGACCCAGTACTTC	CASSFPEIGGEAETQYF
TRBV7-6	TRBD1	.	TRBJ2-2	TGTGCCAGCAGCTTGGTTCCGGGACAGACCAACACCGGGGAGCTGTTTTTT	CASSLVPGQTNTGELFF
TRBV28	TRBD1	.	TRBJ1-4	TGTGCCAGCAGGCCGACAGGGGATGCAAGCTTGGGAAAACTGTTTTTT	CASRPTGDASLGKLFF
TRBV20-1	TRBD1	few	TRBJ2-1	TGCAGTGCTAGTCACACAGGGGGCCCGAGGGTAGTTCCCAATGAGCAGTTCTTC	CSASHTGGPRVVPNEQFF
TRBV28	TRBD2	.	TRBJ2-7	TGTGCCAGCAGTTCAAGACTAGCGGGGGGGTACTACGAGCAGTACTTC	CASSSRLAGGYYEQYF
TRBV24-1	TRBD1	.	TRBJ2-7	TGTGCCACCAGTGATCCCCGGGATGGGACAGTCAGCTACGAGCAGTACTTC	CATSDPRDGTVSYEQYF
TRBV3-1/TRBV3-2	TRBD1	.	TRBJ1-1	TGTGCCAGCAGCCCGGGACAGGGGAGAGCTGAAGCTTTCTTT	CASSPGQGRAEAFF
TRBV7-6	TRBD1	.	TRBJ2-7	TGTGCCAGCAGCCCTAGAGGTGGAACAGGGGCCTACGAGCAGTACTTC	CASSPRGGTGAYEQYF
TRBV7-9	TRBD1	.	TRBJ1-5	TGTGCCAGCAGCTTGGGGGGACAGCAGCCCCAGCATTTT	CASSLGGQQPQHF
TRBV5-1	TRBD1	.	TRBJ2-2	TGCGCCAGCAGCGCGGACAGGACCTGGAACACCGGGGAGCTGTTTTTT	CASSADRTWNTGELFF
TRBV5-1	.	.	TRBJ2-7	TGCGCCAGCAGCGAATCAGGGGTCTACGAGCAGTACTTC	CASSESGVYEQYF
TRBV5-1	.	.	TRBJ2-7	TGCGCCAGCAGCTTGGCAGGGAATGGACCCTACGAGCAGTACTTC	CASSLAGNGPYEQYF
TRBV13	TRBD1	once	TRBJ2-3	TGTGCCAGCAGCTTAGCACAGGGGGCCTCAGATACGCAGTATTTT	CASSLAQGASDTQYF
TRBV27	TRBD1	once	TRBJ2-7	TGTGCCAGCAGTCCTGGGACAGGGGGTGCCCACGAGCAGTACTTC	CASSPGTGGAHEQYF
TRBV5-6	.	few	TRBJ1-2	TGTGCCAGCAGCTTGGACGGGCTCGGCGGGGACTGGTATGGCTACACCTTC	CASSLDGLGGDWYGYTF
TRBV5-1	TRBD1	.	TRBJ1-3	TGCGCCAGCAGCTCGGACAGGGAGGGCACCATATATTTT	CASSSDREGTIYF
TRBV14	.	.	TRBJ2-2	TGTGCCAGCAGCCTTACTAGCCCCGGGGAGCTGTTTTTT	CASSLTSPGELFF
TRBV18	.	.	TRBJ1-5	TGTGCCAGCTCACCGTCCCACGATGAGAATCAGCCCCAGCATTTT	CASSPSHDENQPQHF
TRBV5-1	.	.	TRBJ1-1	TGCGCCAGCAGCTTCTGGACAGCACGCATGAACACTGAAGCTTTCTTT	CASSFWTARMNTEAFF
TRBV5-4	.	.	TRBJ1-3	TGTGCCAGCAGCTATGACATATCCTCTGGAAACACCATATATTTT	CASSYDISSGNTIYF
TRBV24-1	TRBD1	.	TRBJ1-5	TGTGCCACCAGTGAGGGGACAGGCTCCCCCAATCAGCCCCAGCATTTT	CATSEGTGSPNQPQHF
TRBV15	TRBD1	.	TRBJ2-7	TGTGCCACCAGCAGGGGACAGGGGGCGGATTACGAGCAGTACTTC	CATSRGQGADYEQYF